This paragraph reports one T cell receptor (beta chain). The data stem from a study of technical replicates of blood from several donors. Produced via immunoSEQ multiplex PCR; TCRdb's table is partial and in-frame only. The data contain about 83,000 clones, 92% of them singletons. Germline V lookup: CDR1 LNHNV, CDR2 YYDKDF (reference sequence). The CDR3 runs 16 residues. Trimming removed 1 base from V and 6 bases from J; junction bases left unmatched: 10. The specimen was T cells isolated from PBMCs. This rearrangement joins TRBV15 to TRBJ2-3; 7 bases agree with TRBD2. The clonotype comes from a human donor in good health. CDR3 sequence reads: CATSRAGAGSSDTQYF. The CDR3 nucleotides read TGTGCCACCAGCAGAGCCGGAGCGGGGTCCTCGGATACGCAGTATTTT.